This TCR beta chain was profiled in a study of T-cell memory formation after mild COVID-19. Study-level information: The TCR clusters were mostly specific to one donor.

The length of the CDR3 is 18 residues. The germline gives CDR1 DFQATT, CDR2 SNEGSKA (reference sequence). The V end lost 0 bases, the J end lost 0 bases, and 15 bases lay between the germline ends. This clonotype was recorded a few times. As yet, its antigen is unknown. cDNA libraries for TCR alpha and TCR beta, carrying sample barcodes and UMIs, came from 5'RACE with constant-segment primers. Via MiXCR, TCRdb re-called the 5' RACE reads, giving one row per CDR3 protein. The sample has around 340,000 distinct CDR3 sequences, 10% to 15% seen once. Study-level results: CD4/CD8 balance characterized clones contracting day 15 to 85, and CD4+ skew characterized later expanders. CD4+ clones that contracted lay mainly in CM and EM; CD8+ ones lay in EMRA.

The gene calls are TRBV20-1 and TRBJ2-6, with D hard to call. Input material: PBMCs or a T cell subset sorted from them (not recorded which). The clonotype was recovered from a man aged 18 to 35 who had mild COVID-19 (a few samples of this study predate the infection). Cell type and time point are not known. The CDR3 region is CSARDVARSSSGANVLTF. The CDR3 DNA reads as TGCAGTGCTAGAGACGTGGCGCGATCCAGCTCTGGGGCCAACGTCCTGACTTTC.